This T cell receptor beta chain originates from a study of cytomegalovirus exposure and HLA in healthy donors. Study-wide findings and caveats: Common viral pathogens (according to a later analysis) appeared linked to several of the most significant clusters.

Comment on this clone: Its antigen remains unidentified.

Between the trimmed V and J ends, which lost 6 bases and 1 base, there was a span of 13 bases. There are 14 residues in the CDR3. The germline CDR1 and CDR2 sequences are SGHKS and YYEKEE (reference sequence). The primer mix had 60 Vbeta and 13 Jbeta primers. Assay: immunoSEQ multiplex PCR; the TCRdb copy retains only in-frame clones and omits some. Altogether some 97,000 clones are present, roughly three quarters being singletons, with the ten largest covering 3.5% to 4%. Sequencing was done on a sample of PBMCs. This chain joins TRBV5-5 and TRBJ1-1; D possibly corresponds to TRBD1 (5 bases). This clonotype was sampled from a woman aged 50 to 65 in good health and CMV-seropositive. The DNA for the CDR3 is TGTGCCAGCATCGCCCTCGACAGGAACACTGAAGCTTTCTTT. Encoded protein: CASIALDRNTEAFF.